Listed below are T cell receptor beta chains from one sample, sequenced in a study of shared clonotypes between healthy human individuals. The repertoire was sequenced with immunoSEQ multiplex PCR; TCRdb's copy has only in-frame clones and lacks some. The data contain about 1 million clones, approximately 72% of them singletons. What was sequenced was memory CD4+ T cells sorted from blood. These receptors were obtained from a man between 18 and 29 years old in good health. CDR3s include the opening cysteine and the closing phenylalanine or tryptophan. D genes are given only for firm matches. The size field is filled for only some rows; it gives once, few, many or a size class.

size | J | D | V | CDR3 | DNA
NA | TRBJ2-2 | TRBD1 | TRBV6-5 | CASSYPGTADGELFF | TGTGCCAGCAGTTACCCGGGGACAGCAGACGGGGAGCTGTTTTTT
NA | TRBJ2-2 | TRBD2 | TRBV7-2 | CASSDGGLVAGELFF | TGTGCCAGCAGCGATGGGGGACTAGTTGCCGGGGAGCTGTTTTTT
few | TRBJ2-3 | TRBD1 | TRBV25-1 | CASSAGTASTDTQYF | TGTGCCAGCAGCGCCGGGACAGCTAGCACAGATACGCAGTATTTT
once | TRBJ2-4 | NA | TRBV12-1 | CASSFPGTFLAKNIQYF | TGTGCCAGCAGCTTTCCCGGGACTTTCCTAGCCAAAAACATTCAGTACTTC
NA | TRBJ2-2 | NA | TRBV7-7 | CASSLDAGELFF | TGTGCTAGCAGCTTAGATGCCGGGGAGCTGTTTTTT
NA | TRBJ2-7 | TRBD2 | TRBV19 | CASSIRTSGSGKFYEQYF | TGTGCCAGTAGCATTCGGACTAGCGGGAGTGGTAAGTTCTACGAGCAGTACTTC
NA | TRBJ2-3 | TRBD1 | TRBV11-3 | CASSLGLLGQSYTDTQYF | TGTGCCAGCAGCTTAGGTTTATTGGGACAGTCATACACAGATACGCAGTATTTT
NA | TRBJ1-3 | NA | TRBV6-6 | CASKSPQDTIYF | TGTGCCAGCAAGAGCCCCCAGGACACCATATATTTT
NA | TRBJ2-1 | TRBD2 | TRBV30 | CAWSRGLASPIGSYNEQFF | TGTGCCTGGAGTCGCGGACTAGCGTCCCCAATCGGCTCCTACAATGAGCAGTTCTTC
NA | TRBJ2-7 | TRBD2 | TRBV4-1 | CASSQDRLAAYEQYF | TGCGCCAGCAGCCAAGATAGGCTAGCGGCCTACGAGCAGTACTTC
NA | TRBJ2-7 | NA | TRBV6-5 | CASSYGRGPYEQYF | TGTGCCAGCAGTTACGGGCGGGGGCCCTACGAGCAGTACTTC
NA | TRBJ2-7 | TRBD1 | TRBV5-1 | CASSPWTGNEQYF | TGCGCCAGCAGCCCCTGGACAGGGAACGAGCAGTACTTC
NA | TRBJ2-3 | TRBD2 | TRBV11-2 | CASSLGLADSTDTQYF | TGTGCCAGCAGCTTAGGTCTAGCGGATAGCACAGATACGCAGTATTTT
NA | TRBJ2-3 | TRBD2 | TRBV7-9 | CATKIGSGGADTQYF | TGTGCCACGAAAATCGGGTCGGGAGGGGCAGATACGCAGTATTTT
NA | TRBJ1-4 | TRBD1 | TRBV7-9 | CASSQTGGNEKLFF | TGTGCCAGCAGCCAGACAGGGGGGAATGAAAAACTGTTTTTT
few | TRBJ2-2 | NA | TRBV6-6 | CASSYSGEWNTGELFF | TGTGCCAGCAGTTACTCGGGAGAATGGAACACCGGGGAGCTGTTTTTT
once | TRBJ2-5 | NA | TRBV18 | CASSPPSRELGGTQYF | TGTGCCAGCTCACCACCTTCCAGGGAATTAGGTGGGACCCAGTACTTC